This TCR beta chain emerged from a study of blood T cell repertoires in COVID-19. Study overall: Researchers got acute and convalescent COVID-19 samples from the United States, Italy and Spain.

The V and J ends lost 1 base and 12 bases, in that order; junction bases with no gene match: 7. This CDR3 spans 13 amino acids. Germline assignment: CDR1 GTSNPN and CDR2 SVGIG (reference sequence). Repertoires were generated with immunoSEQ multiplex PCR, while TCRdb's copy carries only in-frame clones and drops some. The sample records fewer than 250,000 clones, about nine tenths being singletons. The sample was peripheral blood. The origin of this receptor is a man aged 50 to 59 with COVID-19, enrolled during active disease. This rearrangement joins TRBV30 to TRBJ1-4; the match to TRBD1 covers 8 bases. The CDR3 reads CAWSATDRVQLFF. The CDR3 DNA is TGTGCCTGGAGTGCCACGGACAGGGTTCAACTGTTTTTT.